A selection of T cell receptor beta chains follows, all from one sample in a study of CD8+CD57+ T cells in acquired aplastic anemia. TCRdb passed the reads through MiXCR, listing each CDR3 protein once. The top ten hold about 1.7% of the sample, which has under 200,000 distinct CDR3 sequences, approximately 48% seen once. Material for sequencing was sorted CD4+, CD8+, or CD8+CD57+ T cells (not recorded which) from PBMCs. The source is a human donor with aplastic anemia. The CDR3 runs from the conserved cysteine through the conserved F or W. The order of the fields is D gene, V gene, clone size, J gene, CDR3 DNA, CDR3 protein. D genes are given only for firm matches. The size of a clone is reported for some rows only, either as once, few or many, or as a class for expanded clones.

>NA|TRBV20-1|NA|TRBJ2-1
TGCAGTGCTAGTGGTGGCCATGAGCAGTTCTTC
CSASGGHEQFF
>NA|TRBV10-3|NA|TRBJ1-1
TGTGCCATCAGTGAGTACAGGGACATGAACACTGAAGCTTTCTTT
CAISEYRDMNTEAFF
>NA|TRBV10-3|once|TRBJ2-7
TGTGCCATCAGTGAAGGTAGCTCCTACGAGCAGTACTTC
CAISEGSSYEQYF
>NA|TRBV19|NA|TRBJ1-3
TGTGCCAGTTGCACCGCCAGTGGAAACACCATATATTTT
CASCTASGNTIYF
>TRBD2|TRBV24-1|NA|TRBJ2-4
TGTGCCACCAGTCCAACGGGGGGGAACATTCAGTACTTC
CATSPTGGNIQYF
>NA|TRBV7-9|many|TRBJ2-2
TGCGCCAGCAGCTTGACTGGAACCGGGGAGCTGTTTTTT
CASSLTGTGELFF
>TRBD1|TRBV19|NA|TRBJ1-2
TGTGCCAGTAGTCGGGGACAGTACTATGGCTACACCTTC
CASSRGQYYGYTF
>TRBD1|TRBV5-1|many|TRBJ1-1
TGCGCCAGCAGCTCCCCAGGGGGTCAAACTGAAGCTTTCTTT
CASSSPGGQTEAFF
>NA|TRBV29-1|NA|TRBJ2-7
TGCAGCGTTAGGTCGGAGCAGGGTCTTGGTGAGCAGTACTTC
CSVRSEQGLGEQYF
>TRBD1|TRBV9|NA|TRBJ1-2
TGTGCCAGCAGCGTAGCCGGACAGGGGTACTATGGCTACACCTTC
CASSVAGQGYYGYTF
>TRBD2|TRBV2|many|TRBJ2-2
TGTGCCAGCAGCTTAGCGGGAGTGATCACCGGGGAGCTGTTTTTT
CASSLAGVITGELFF
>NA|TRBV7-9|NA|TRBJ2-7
TGTGCCAGCAGCCTAAACATGGGCGAGCAGTACTTC
CASSLNMGEQYF
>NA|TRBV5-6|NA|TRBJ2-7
TGTGCCAGCAACTCTATTGGGGACACCCCCTACGAGCAGTACTTC
CASNSIGDTPYEQYF
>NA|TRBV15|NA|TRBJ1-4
TGTGCCACCAGCAGACCCGGGCCAGGGGAAAAACTGTTTTTT
CATSRPGPGEKLFF
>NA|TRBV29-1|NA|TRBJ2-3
TGCAGCATACGCATAGGGCCAGATACGCAGTATTTT
CSIRIGPDTQYF
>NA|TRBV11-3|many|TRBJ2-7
TGTGCCAGCAGCTTAGGTCCCGGGATGGGGGAATCCGAGCAGTACTTC
CASSLGPGMGESEQYF
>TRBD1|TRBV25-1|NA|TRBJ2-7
TGTGCCAGCAGTGAGTTCACAGGGGTCAATTATTACGAGCAGTACTTC
CASSEFTGVNYYEQYF
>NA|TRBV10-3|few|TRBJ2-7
TGTGCCATCGGAGTCGAGCAGTACTTC
CAIGVEQYF
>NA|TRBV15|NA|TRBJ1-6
TGTGCCACCAGGGGGGGTCTAGGAAATTCACCCCTCCACTTT
CATRGGLGNSPLHF
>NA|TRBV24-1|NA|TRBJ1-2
TGTGCCACCAGTGACTCGAGGACCACAGCTGGCTACACCTTC
CATSDSRTTAGYTF
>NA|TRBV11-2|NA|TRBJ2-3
TGTGCCAGCAGCTTAACTATGGGCCTTCTAGCAGATACGCAGTATTTT
CASSLTMGLLADTQYF
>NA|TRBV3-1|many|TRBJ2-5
TGTGCCAGCAGCCAGGGAGTCGAGACCCAGTACTTC
CASSQGVETQYF
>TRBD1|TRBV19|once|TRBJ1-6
TGTGCCAGTACCCCACTAGCGGGACAGGGGACACCCCTCCACTTT
CASTPLAGQGTPLHF
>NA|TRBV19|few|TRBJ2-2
TGTGCCAGTAGTATAGAAGGACGGGGACAGCTGTTTTTT
CASSIEGRGQLFF